A selection of T cell receptor beta chains follows, all from one sample in a study of T cell responses to AZD1222 COVID-19 vaccine. The repertoire was sequenced with immunoSEQ multiplex PCR; TCRdb's copy has only in-frame clones and lacks some. The sample includes more than 70,000 clones, around 93% of them seen just once. Sequenced here: peripheral blood, sampled 28 days after the second AZD1222 dose. Every receptor here comes from an adult who received the AZD1222 COVID-19 vaccine. Each CDR3 is given with its conserved first and last residue. A D gene is named only where the DNA matches it firmly. Clone size is not always given. Where it is, it says once, few, many or a class for expanded clones.

j_call v_call clone_size d_call cdr3_nt cdr3_aa
TRBJ2-4 TRBV27 . TRBD2 TGTGCCAGCACCTCGGGGGGGGATAACATTCAGTACTTC CASTSGGDNIQYF
TRBJ1-1 TRBV6-5 . . TGTGCCAGCAGTCGCGACAACACTGAAGCTTTCTTT CASSRDNTEAFF
TRBJ2-7 TRBV27 . . TGTGCCAGCAGCCGGGAGGGGGCGTCCTACGAGCAGTACTTC CASSREGASYEQYF
TRBJ1-6 TRBV6-5 few . TGTGCCAGCAGTTATAACCTGGGATCACCCCTCCACTTT CASSYNLGSPLHF
TRBJ1-1 TRBV28 once . TGTGCCAGCAGCTACCGACAGTACCCGAACACTGAAGCTTTCTTT CASSYRQYPNTEAFF
TRBJ2-7 TRBV28 . TRBD2 TGTGCCAGCAGTACAACTAGCGGGAGGGTTGACGAGCAGTACTTC CASSTTSGRVDEQYF
TRBJ1-2 TRBV7-8 . . TGTGCCAGCAGCCAACAGGGCGCGGGCTATGGCTACACCTTC CASSQQGAGYGYTF
TRBJ1-6 TRBV6-4 few . TGTGCCAGCAGTGAGACCGGGCGATATTCACCCCTCCACTTT CASSETGRYSPLHF
TRBJ1-1 TRBV28 . . TGTGCCAGCAGTTTAGGGGGCCTGGGGGCTGAAGCTTTCTTT CASSLGGLGAEAFF
TRBJ1-5 TRBV19 . TRBD1 TGTGCCAGTAGCGCCGACAGGGTCGAAAGGCAGCCCCAGCATTTT CASSADRVERQPQHF
TRBJ2-2 TRBV18 . . TGTGCCAGCTCACTACGGTCTGGTCGGGGCTGGTCGAACACCGGGGAGCTGTTTTTT CASSLRSGRGWSNTGELFF
TRBJ1-2 TRBV21-1 . . TGTGCCAGCAACCCGGAGGGCTACTATGGCTACACCTTC CASNPEGYYGYTF
TRBJ1-2 TRBV29-1 . TRBD1 TGCAGCGCTTATTCCGGGACAGGGGGCGCCGGAGGCTACACCTTC CSAYSGTGGAGGYTF
TRBJ2-1 TRBV28 . TRBD2 TGTGCCAGCAGTTTACCGGCTAGCGGGAGTTACAATGAGCAGTTCTTC CASSLPASGSYNEQFF
TRBJ2-7 TRBV6-5 . . TGTGCCAGCAGCTTCTCCGGGACTCTCTACGAGCAGTACTTC CASSFSGTLYEQYF
TRBJ1-1 TRBV6-5 . . TGTGCCAGCACCCAGGGGACTGAAGCTTTCTTT CASTQGTEAFF
TRBJ2-7 TRBV28 . . TGTGCCAGCCAGCAGTCCGGGAACCACTACGAGCAGTACTTC CASQQSGNHYEQYF
TRBJ2-7 TRBV5-4 . TRBD2 TGTGCCAGCAGCTTGTATGGCGGGAGGGACTACGAGCAGTACTTC CASSLYGGRDYEQYF
TRBJ2-1 TRBV27 . . TGTGCCAGCAGTTTAGTTAGCTCCAATGAGCAGTTCTTC CASSLVSSNEQFF
TRBJ1-5 TRBV19 . TRBD1 TGTGCCAGTAGTATCCGGGACAGGGGAGATCAGCCCCAGCATTTT CASSIRDRGDQPQHF
TRBJ2-7 TRBV7-2 . . TGTGCCAGCAGCCCCCGACAGTTTGGTGGGTCCTACGAGCAGTACTTC CASSPRQFGGSYEQYF
TRBJ1-3 TRBV9 . . TGTGCCAGCAGCCCCCATCCAAACACCATATATTTT CASSPHPNTIYF
TRBJ2-2 TRBV7-3 . TRBD1 TGTGCCAGCAGGTCGGACAGGGTGAAGCCCGGGGAGCTGTTTTTT CASRSDRVKPGELFF
TRBJ1-2 TRBV19 . . TGTGCCAGTAGTATAGGACACCACTATGGCTACACCTTC CASSIGHHYGYTF
TRBJ1-4 TRBV30 few . TGTGCCTGGACACGGGGGACGGCTAATGAAAAACTGTTTTTT CAWTRGTANEKLFF
TRBJ1-5 TRBV2 . . TGTGCCAGCAGTGTTGGAAGCAATCAGCCCCAGCATTTT CASSVGSNQPQHF
TRBJ1-1 TRBV9 . . TGTGCCAGCAGCGTAGATCCGGGATCGAACACTGAAGCTTTCTTT CASSVDPGSNTEAFF
TRBJ2-1 TRBV12-3/TRBV12-4 few . TGTGCCAGCAGTCGTACTAGGAATGAGCAGTTCTTC CASSRTRNEQFF
TRBJ2-1 TRBV7-9 once TRBD2 TGTGCCAGCAGCTTACGACAGCGGGAGGGCCTATTCCTGAATGAGCAGTTCTTC CASSLRQREGLFLNEQFF
TRBJ2-7 TRBV6-2/TRBV6-3 . . TGTGCCAGCAGTCGCCCTTTTACCGCGTCTCTTGGCGAGCAGTACTTC CASSRPFTASLGEQYF
TRBJ1-2 TRBV7-9 . . TGTGCCAGCAGCTTAAGCCCCCAGGGGAAGAGCTACACCTTC CASSLSPQGKSYTF
TRBJ2-3 TRBV9 . . TGTGCCAGCAGCGTAAGGGGAGATACGCAGTATTTT CASSVRGDTQYF
TRBJ2-6 TRBV6-1 . . TGTGCCAGCAGTGTAGGCAGAGATTTCGCTGGGGCCAACGTCCTGACTTTC CASSVGRDFAGANVLTF
TRBJ1-1 TRBV20-1 . . TGCAGTGCTAGTCCACGAGCTACTGAAGCTTTCTTT CSASPRATEAFF
TRBJ2-3 TRBV5-4 . TRBD2 TGTGCCAGCAGCTTGAGGGGGACTAGCGGAACAGATACGCAGTATTTT CASSLRGTSGTDTQYF
TRBJ2-3 TRBV6-5 . . TGTGCCACGGTCGGGGTTAGCACAGATACGCAGTATTTT CATVGVSTDTQYF
TRBJ2-1 TRBV5-1 . TRBD2 TGCGCCAGCAGCTTGGCTGGGGGAGGGAGGGCCGGGAATGAGCAGTTCTTC CASSLAGGGRAGNEQFF
TRBJ1-6 TRBV2 . . TGTGCCAGCACCCGGGACCCCAATTCACCCCTCCACTTT CASTRDPNSPLHF
TRBJ1-1 TRBV4-2 . . TGTGCCAGCAGCCAAGGTCACAGGGCCGGCACTGAAGCTTTCTTT CASSQGHRAGTEAFF
TRBJ1-5 TRBV15 . . TGTGCCACCAGCCGGTTGGGAGATCAGCCCCAGCATTTT CATSRLGDQPQHF